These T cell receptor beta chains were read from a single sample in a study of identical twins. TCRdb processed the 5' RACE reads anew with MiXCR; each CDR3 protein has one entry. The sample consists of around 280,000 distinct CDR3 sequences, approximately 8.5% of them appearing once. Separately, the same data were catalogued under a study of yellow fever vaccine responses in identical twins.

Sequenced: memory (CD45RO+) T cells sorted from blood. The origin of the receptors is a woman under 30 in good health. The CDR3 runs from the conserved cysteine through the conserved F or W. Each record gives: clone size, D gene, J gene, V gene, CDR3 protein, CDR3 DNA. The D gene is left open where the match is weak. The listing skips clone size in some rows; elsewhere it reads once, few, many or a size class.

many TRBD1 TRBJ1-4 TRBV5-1 CASSLPGQGNEKLFF TGCGCCAGCAGCTTACCGGGACAGGGGAATGAAAAACTGTTTTTT
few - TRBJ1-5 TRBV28 CASSDGGSQPQHF TGTGCCAGCAGCGATGGGGGGAGTCAGCCCCAGCATTTT
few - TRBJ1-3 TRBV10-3 CAISSGLVSGNTIYF TGTGCCATCAGTTCGGGCCTGGTCTCTGGAAACACCATATATTTT
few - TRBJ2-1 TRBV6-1 CASSTPDTGEQFF TGTGCCAGCAGCACCCCGGACACGGGTGAGCAGTTCTTC
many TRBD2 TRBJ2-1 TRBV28 CASGREGHYNEQFF TGTGCCAGCGGCCGGGAGGGCCATTACAATGAGCAGTTCTTC
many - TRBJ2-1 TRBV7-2 CASSTDGGRGNEQFF TGTGCCAGCAGCACAGATGGGGGCAGGGGCAATGAGCAGTTCTTC
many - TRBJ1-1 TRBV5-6 CASSFGQLNTEAFF TGTGCCAGCAGCTTCGGGCAGCTGAACACTGAAGCTTTCTTT
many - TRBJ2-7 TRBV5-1 CASSFDPGAYEQYF TGCGCCAGCAGCTTTGACCCGGGGGCCTACGAGCAGTACTTC
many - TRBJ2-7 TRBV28 CASSSITLYEQYF TGTGCCAGCAGTTCAATTACCTTGTACGAGCAGTACTTC
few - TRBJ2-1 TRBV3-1 CASSQALYNEQFF TGTGCCAGCAGCCAAGCTCTGTACAATGAGCAGTTCTTC
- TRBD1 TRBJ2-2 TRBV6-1 CASRPRTGYGELFF TGTGCCAGCAGACCCAGGACAGGGTATGGGGAGCTGTTTTTT
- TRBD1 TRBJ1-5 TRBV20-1 CSADAGGGQPQHF TGCAGTGCTGATGCAGGGGGCGGGCAGCCCCAGCATTTT
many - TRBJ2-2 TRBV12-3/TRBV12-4 CASSFRVTGELFF TGTGCCAGCAGTTTCAGGGTGACCGGGGAGCTGTTTTTT
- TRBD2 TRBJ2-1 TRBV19 CASSIQSGSYNEQFF TGTGCCAGTAGTATCCAAAGCGGGAGTTACAATGAGCAGTTCTTC
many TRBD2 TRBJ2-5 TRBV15 CATSRGLSGGAPETQYF TGTGCCACCAGCAGAGGGTTGAGCGGGGGGGCTCCAGAGACCCAGTACTTC
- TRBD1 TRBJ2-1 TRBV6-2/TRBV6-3 CASSYPLWGQGEKNQNEQFF TGTGCCAGCAGTTACCCTTTGTGGGGACAGGGCGAGAAAAATCAAAATGAGCAGTTCTTC
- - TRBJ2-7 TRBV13 CASSLRGAPYEQYF TGTGCCAGCAGCTTACGGGGGGCCCCCTACGAGCAGTACTTC
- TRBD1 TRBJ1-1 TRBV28 CASSVPGQGNTEAFF TGTGCCAGCAGTGTCCCGGGACAGGGTAACACTGAAGCTTTCTTT
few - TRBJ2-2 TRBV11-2 CASSLDQGRTGELFF TGTGCCAGCAGCTTAGATCAGGGGCGGACCGGGGAGCTGTTTTTT
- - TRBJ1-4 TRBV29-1 CSGLENEKLFF TGCAGCGGACTGGAGAATGAAAAACTGTTTTTT
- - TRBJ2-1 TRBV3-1 CASSPPGINNEQFF TGTGCCAGCAGCCCTCCGGGTATTAACAATGAGCAGTTCTTC
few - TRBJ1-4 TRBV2 CASRRREKEKLFF TGTGCCAGCAGGAGAAGGGAGAAAGAAAAACTGTTTTTT
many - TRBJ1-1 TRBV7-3 CASSPGPGAANTEAFF TGTGCCAGCAGCCCCGGACCGGGGGCAGCGAACACTGAAGCTTTCTTT
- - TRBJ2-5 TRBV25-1 CASSGREMETQYF TGTGCCAGCAGTGGCCGGGAGATGGAGACCCAGTACTTC
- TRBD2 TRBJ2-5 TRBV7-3 CASSLGLAGSGETQYF TGTGCCAGCAGCTTGGGACTAGCGGGATCGGGAGAGACCCAGTACTTC
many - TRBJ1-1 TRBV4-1 CASSHPGGGAFF TGCGCCAGCAGCCACCCAGGCGGGGGTGCTTTCTTT
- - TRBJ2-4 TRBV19 CASSKSGAVLAKNIQYF TGTGCCAGTAGTAAATCGGGAGCGGTACTAGCCAAAAACATTCAGTACTTC
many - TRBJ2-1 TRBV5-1 CASRSPGVAVNNEQFF TGCGCCAGCAGATCCCCCGGGGTGGCGGTTAACAATGAGCAGTTCTTC